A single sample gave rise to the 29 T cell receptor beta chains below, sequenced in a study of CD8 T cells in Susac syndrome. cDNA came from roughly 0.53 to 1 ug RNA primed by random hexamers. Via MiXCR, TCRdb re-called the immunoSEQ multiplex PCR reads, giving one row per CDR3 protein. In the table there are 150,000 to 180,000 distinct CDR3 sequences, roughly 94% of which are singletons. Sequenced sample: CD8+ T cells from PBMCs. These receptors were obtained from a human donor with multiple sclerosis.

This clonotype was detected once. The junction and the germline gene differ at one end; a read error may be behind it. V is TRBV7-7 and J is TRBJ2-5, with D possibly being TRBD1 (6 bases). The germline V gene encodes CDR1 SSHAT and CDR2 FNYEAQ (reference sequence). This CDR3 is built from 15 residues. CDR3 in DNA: TGTGCTAGCAGCTTAGGTACAGGGCGCCAAGAGACCCAGTACTTC. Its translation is CASSLGTGRQETQYF.

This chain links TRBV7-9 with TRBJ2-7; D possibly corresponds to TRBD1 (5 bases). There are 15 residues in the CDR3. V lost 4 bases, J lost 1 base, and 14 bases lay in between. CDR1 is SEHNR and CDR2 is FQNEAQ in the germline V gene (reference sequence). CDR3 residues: CASSSEMKGSYEQYF. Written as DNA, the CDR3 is TGTGCCAGCAGCTCCGAAATGAAGGGGTCCTACGAGCAGTACTTC.

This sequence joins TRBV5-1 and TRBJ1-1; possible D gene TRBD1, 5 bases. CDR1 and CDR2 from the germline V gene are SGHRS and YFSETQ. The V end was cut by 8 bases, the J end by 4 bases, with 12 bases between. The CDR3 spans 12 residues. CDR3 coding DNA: TGCGCCAGTTCCGGGGGAAGCACTGAAGCTTTCTTT. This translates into CASSGGSTEAFF.

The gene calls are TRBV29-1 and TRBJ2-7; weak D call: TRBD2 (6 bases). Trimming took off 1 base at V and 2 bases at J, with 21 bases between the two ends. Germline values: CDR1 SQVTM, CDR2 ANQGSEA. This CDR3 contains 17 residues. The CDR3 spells CSVEVRAEEGHPYEQYF. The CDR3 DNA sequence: TGCAGCGTTGAAGTACGAGCCGAGGAGGGGCACCCCTACGAGCAGTACTTC.

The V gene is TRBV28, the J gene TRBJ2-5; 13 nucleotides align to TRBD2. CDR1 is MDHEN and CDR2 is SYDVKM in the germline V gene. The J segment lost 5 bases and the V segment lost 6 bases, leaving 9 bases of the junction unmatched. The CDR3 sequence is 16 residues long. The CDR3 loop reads CASSMGLAGLGETQYF. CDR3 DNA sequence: TGTGCCAGCAGCATGGGACTAGCGGGGTTGGGGGAGACCCAGTACTTC.

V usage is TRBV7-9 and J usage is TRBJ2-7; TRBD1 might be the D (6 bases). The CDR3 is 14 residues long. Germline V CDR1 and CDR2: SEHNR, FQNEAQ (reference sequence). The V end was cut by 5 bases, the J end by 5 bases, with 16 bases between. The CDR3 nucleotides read TGTGCCAGCAGCCCCAGGGGTGCGGTTGACGAGCAGTACTTC. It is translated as CASSPRGAVDEQYF.

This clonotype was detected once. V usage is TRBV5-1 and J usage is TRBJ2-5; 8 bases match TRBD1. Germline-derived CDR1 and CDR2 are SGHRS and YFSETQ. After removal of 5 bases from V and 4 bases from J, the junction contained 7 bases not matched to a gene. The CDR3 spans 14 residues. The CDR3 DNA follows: TGCGCCAGCAGTTCGACAGGGGCCAGAGAGACCCAGTACTTC. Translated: CASSSTGARETQYF.

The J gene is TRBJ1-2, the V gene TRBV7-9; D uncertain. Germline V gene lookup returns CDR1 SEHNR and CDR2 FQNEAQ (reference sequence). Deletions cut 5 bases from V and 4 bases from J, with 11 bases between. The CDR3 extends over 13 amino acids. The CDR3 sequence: CASSPIGLYGYTF. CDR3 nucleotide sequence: TGTGCCAGCAGCCCCATAGGCCTCTATGGCTACACCTTC.

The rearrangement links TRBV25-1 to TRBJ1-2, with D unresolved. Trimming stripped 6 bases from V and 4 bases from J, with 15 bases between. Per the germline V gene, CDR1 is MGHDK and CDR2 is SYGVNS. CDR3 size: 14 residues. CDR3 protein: CASSPQLSPYGYTF. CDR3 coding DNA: TGTGCCAGCAGCCCCCAGTTGTCACCCTATGGCTACACCTTC.

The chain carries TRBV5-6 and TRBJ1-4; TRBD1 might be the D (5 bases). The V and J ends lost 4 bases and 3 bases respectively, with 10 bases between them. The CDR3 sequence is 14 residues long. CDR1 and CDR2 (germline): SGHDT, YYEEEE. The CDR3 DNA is TGTGCCAGCAGCCTGCGGGACGCTAATGAAAAACTGTTTTTT. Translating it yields CASSLRDANEKLFF.

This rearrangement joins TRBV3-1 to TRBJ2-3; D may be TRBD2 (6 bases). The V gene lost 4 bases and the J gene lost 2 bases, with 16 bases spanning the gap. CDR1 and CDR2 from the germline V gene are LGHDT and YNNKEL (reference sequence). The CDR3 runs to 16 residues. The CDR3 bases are TGTGCCAGCAGCCTAAGTGGGGGGATACTCACAGATACGCAGTATTTT. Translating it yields CASSLSGGILTDTQYF.

In DNA form, the CDR3 reads TGTGCCAGCAGCCAAGATCATACACGGCAAGAGACCCAGTACTTC. This encodes CASSQDHTRQETQYF. The chain couples TRBV3-1 to TRBJ2-5; D is unresolved. Germline assignment: CDR1 LGHDT and CDR2 YNNKEL (reference sequence). CDR3 length: 15 residues. V lost 0 bases to trimming and J lost 2 bases, with 10 bases between them.

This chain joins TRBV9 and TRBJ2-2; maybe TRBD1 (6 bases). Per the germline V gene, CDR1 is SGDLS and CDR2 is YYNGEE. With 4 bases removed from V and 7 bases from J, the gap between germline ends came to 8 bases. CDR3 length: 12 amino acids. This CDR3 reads CASSMTGGELFF. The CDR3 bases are TGTGCCAGCAGCATGACAGGCGGGGAGCTGTTTTTT.

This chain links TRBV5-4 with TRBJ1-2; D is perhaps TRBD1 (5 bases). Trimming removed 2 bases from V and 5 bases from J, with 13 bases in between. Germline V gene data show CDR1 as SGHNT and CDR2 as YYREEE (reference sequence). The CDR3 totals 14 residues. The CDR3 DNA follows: TGTGCCAGCAGCTTAGGCCGGGGGACGTATGGCTACACCTTC. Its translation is CASSLGRGTYGYTF.

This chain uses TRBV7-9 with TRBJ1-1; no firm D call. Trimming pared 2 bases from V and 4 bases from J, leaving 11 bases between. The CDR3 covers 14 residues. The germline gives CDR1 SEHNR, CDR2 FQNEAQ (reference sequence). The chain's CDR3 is CASSLMEVGTEAFF. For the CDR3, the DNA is TGTGCCAGCAGCTTAATGGAGGTTGGCACTGAAGCTTTCTTT.

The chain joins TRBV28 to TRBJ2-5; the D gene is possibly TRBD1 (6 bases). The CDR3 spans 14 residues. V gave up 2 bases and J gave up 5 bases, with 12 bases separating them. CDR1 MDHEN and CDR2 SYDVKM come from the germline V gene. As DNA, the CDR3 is TGTGCCAGCAGTTTAAGGGGGTTTGGGGAGACCCAGTACTTC. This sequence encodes CASSLRGFGETQYF.

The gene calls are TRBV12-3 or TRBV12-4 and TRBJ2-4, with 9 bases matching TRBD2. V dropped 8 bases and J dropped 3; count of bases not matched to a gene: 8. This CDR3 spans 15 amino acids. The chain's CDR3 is CASAGGGAVKNIQYF. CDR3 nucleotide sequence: TGTGCCAGCGCGGGCGGGGGGGCCGTCAAAAACATTCAGTACTTC.

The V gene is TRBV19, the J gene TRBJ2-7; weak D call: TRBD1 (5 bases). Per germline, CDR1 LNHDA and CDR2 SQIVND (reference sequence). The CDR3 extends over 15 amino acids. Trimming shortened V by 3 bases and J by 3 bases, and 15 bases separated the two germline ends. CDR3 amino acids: CASSIVQSGHYEQYF. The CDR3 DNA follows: TGTGCCAGTAGTATCGTACAGTCCGGACACTACGAGCAGTACTTC. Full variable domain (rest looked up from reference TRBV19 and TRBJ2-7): DGGITQSPKYLFRKEGQNVTLSCEQNLNHDAMYWYRQDPGQGLRLIYYSQIVNDFQKGDIAEGYSVSREKKESFPLTVTSAQKNPTAFYLCASSIVQSGHYEQYFGPGTRLTVT.

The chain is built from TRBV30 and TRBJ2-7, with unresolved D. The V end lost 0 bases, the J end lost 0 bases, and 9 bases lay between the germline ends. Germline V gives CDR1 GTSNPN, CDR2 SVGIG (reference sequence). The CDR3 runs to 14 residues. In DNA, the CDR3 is TGTGCCTGGAGTGTACTCTCCCACTCCTACGAGCAGTACTTC. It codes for CAWSVLSHSYEQYF.

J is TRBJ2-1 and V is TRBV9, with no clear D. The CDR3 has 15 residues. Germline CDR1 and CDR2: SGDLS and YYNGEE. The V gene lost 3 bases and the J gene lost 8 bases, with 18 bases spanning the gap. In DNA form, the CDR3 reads TGTGCCAGCAGCGGATCGGCGGACGCGTCCGATGAGCAGTTCTTC. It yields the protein CASSGSADASDEQFF.

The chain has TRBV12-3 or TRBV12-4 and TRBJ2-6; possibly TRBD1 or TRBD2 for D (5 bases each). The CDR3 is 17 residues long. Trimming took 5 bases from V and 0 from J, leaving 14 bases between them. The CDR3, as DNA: TGTGCCAGCAGTCAATCGGGACCGATCTCTGGGGCCAACGTCCTGACTTTC. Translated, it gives CASSQSGPISGANVLTF.

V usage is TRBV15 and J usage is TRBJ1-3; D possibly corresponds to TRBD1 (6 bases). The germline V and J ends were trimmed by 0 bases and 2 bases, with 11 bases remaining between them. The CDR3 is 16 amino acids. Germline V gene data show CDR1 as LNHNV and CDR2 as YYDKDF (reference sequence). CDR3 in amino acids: CATSRESEGAGNTIYF. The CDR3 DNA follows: TGTGCCACCAGCAGAGAAAGTGAGGGGGCTGGAAACACCATATATTTT.

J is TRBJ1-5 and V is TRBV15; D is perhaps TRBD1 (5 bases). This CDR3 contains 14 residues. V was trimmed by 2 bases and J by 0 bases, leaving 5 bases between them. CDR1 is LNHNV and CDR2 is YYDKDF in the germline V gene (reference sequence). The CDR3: CATSRQGSNQPQHF. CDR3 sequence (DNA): TGTGCCACCAGCAGACAGGGTAGCAATCAGCCCCAGCATTTT.

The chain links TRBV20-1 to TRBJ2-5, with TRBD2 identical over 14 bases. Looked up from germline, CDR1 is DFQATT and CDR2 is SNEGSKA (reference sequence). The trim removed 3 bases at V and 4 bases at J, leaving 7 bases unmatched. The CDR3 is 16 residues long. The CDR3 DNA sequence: TGCAGTGCTAGGGGACTAGCGGGGGTCCTCGGAGAGACCCAGTACTTC. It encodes CSARGLAGVLGETQYF.

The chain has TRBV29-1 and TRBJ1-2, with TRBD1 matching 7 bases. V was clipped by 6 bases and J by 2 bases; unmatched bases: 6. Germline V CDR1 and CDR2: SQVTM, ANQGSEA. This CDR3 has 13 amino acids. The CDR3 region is CSVRDSENYGYTF. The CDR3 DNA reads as TGCAGCGTACGGGACAGTGAAAACTATGGCTACACCTTC.

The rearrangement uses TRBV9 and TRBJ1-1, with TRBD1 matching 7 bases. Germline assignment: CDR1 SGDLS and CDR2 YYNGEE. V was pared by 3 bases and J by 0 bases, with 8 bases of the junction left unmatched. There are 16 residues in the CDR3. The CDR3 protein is CASSALGQLMNTEAFF. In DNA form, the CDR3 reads TGTGCCAGCAGCGCCCTGGGACAGCTTATGAACACTGAAGCTTTCTTT.

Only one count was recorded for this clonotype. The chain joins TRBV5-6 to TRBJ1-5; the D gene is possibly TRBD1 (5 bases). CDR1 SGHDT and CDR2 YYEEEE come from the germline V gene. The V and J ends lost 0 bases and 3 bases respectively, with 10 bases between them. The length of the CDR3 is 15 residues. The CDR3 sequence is CASSLGQGTNQPQHF. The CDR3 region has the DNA TGTGCCAGCAGCTTGGGGCAGGGTACCAATCAGCCCCAGCATTTT.

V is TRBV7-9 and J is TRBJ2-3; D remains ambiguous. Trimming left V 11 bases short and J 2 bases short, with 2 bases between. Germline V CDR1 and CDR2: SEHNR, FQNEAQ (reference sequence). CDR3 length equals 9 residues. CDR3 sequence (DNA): TGTGCCTACACAGATACGCAGTATTTT. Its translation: CAYTDTQYF.

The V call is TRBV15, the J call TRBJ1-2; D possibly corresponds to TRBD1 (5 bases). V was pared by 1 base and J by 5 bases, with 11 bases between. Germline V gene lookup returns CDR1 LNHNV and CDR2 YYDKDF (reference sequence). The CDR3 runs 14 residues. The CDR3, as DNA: TGTGCCACCAGCAGAGTTAACCAGGGATATGGCTACACCTTC. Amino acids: CATSRVNQGYGYTF.